What follows describes a single TCR beta chain. The antigen is not known. Trimming cost V 0 bases and J 8 bases, with 9 bases left between them. The CDR3 totals 13 residues. Looked up from germline, CDR1 is SGDLS and CDR2 is YYNGEE. Sequenced by immunoSEQ multiplex PCR; TCRdb stores in-frame clones only, minus some. The sample holds around 99,000 clones, 75% to 85% seen once. The data are from a study of PD-1 blockade in classical Hodgkin lymphoma. Study information: Nivolumab was given intravenously to patients at 3 mg/kg every 2 weeks.

Study results and caveats: Healthy donors were reported to have higher baseline TCR diversity than newly diagnosed patients.

The patients all showed relapse after autologous stem cell transplantation, while their brentuximab vedotin exposure varied. The chain combines TRBV9 with TRBJ2-1; D ambiguous. The source was peripheral blood mononuclear cells (PBMCs), collected before the second cycle of nivolumab. This TCR was sampled from a human donor with classical Hodgkin lymphoma. The CDR3 nucleotides read TGTGCCAGCAGCGTAGACAGCCCCGATGAGCAGTTCTTC. Residues: CASSVDSPDEQFF.